The present T cell receptor (beta chain) was sequenced within a study of T cell repertoires in cytomegalovirus infection. Findings and limits, study-wide: HLA-C-restricted, CMV-specific TCR beta clonotypes were dominant ex vivo.

One entry per CDR3 protein, called by TCRdb with MiXCR from the reads. The table records 250,000 to 300,000 distinct CDR3 sequences, around 15% of them present only once. Worth noting for this clonotype: Its antigen is unidentified.

The V gene's germline CDR1 is MNHEY and CDR2 SVGEGT. V was shortened by 5 bases and J by 9 bases, with 14 bases between the two germline ends. CDR3 length equals 13 residues. Sequenced material: PBMCs. The clonotype originates from a human donor in good health (CMV status not recorded). Some clones in this sample may be carry-over from other donors' samples. The chain joins TRBV6-2 or TRBV6-3 to TRBJ2-1; D is unresolved. CDR3 nucleotides: TGTGCCAGCAGTACCGGTGGGCCGGGTGAGCAGTTCTTC. Amino acid sequence: CASSTGGPGEQFF.